This T cell receptor beta chain was obtained from a study of blood T cell repertoires in COVID-19. Study background: Samples representing acute and convalescent COVID-19 were sourced from the United States, Italy and Spain. In each case, the material was cDNA or gDNA derived from T cells, B-cell-depleted T cells, or PBMCs.

In germline, CDR1 is KGHSH, CDR2 LQKENI. Trimming removed 2 bases at V and 2 bases at J, with 10 bases between. The CDR3 loop spans 14 amino acids. As processed by the authors: For nucleated cells, counts were estimated from reference gene primer amplification. Profiled with immunoSEQ multiplex PCR; TCRdb holds only in-frame clones, not every one. The V and J calls and clone size are taken from that table; D and trimming were inferred from the DNA. The profile covers 250,000 to 300,000 clones, with approximately 90% appearing a single time and under 15% taken by the ten largest. Sequenced: peripheral blood. This TCR was sampled from a woman aged 55-69 years with acute or convalescent COVID-19. The J gene is TRBJ2-7, the V gene TRBV18; possible D gene TRBD1, 6 bases. The CDR3 sequence is CASSPDRPTYEQYF. DNA of the CDR3: TGTGCCAGCTCACCAGACAGGCCTACCTACGAGCAGTACTTC.